The source of this T cell receptor (beta chain) is a study of T cells after yellow fever vaccination. For the study at large: Each low-cell-number fraction was prepared by means of SMART-Seq v4 Ultra Low Input. Study-level results: Clones from primary vaccination mostly reappeared after the booster (approximately 95% CD4, over 85% CD8).

This clonotype was picked up a small number of times. Its antigen is not known. Conversion of TCR transcripts into cDNA relied on 5'RACE template switching, which added a universal primer site and UMIs. From the 5' RACE reads, TCRdb called clonotypes with MiXCR, one entry per CDR3 protein. This sample yields about 75,000 distinct CDR3 sequences, of which more than 5.5% are seen a single time; approximately 30% belongs to the top ten. The CDR3 has 15 amino acids. Deletions cut 6 bases from V and 0 bases from J, with 11 bases between. This clonotype was sampled from a young man who received the YFV17D yellow fever vaccine. Sequenced here: CD8+ T cells sorted from PBMCs, sampled around 10 days after the first yellow fever vaccination. The rearrangement links TRBV12-3 or TRBV12-4 to TRBJ1-4; D is undetermined. The DNA for the CDR3 is TGTGCCAGCAGCCCAATACAGTCAACTAATGAAAAACTGTTTTTT. As protein: CASSPIQSTNEKLFF.